Presented here are 2 T cell receptor beta chains from one specimen sequenced in a study of regulatory T cells in long-lasting Graves disease. Building of the TCR beta libraries involved iRepertoire HTBI primers and Arm-PCR of CDR3 regions. TCRdb itself ran the multiplex PCR reads through MiXCR, one entry per CDR3 protein. The top ten hold 12% of the sample, which has about 220,000 distinct CDR3 sequences, approximately 18% seen once. Stated time point: newly diagnosed GD, antithyroid drugs for less than 3 months. TCR sequences were obtained from RNA taken from PBMCs. A further study also used this sample, focusing on T cells in Graves' hyperthyroidism and ophthalmopathy.

The sample in question was peripheral blood mononuclear cells (PBMCs), obtained at new diagnosis, from a patient treated with antithyroid drugs. The receptor source for this set is a young woman with Graves disease.

In this sample, this clonotype turned up many times. The CDR3 spells CASSIVGAHTEAFF. CDR3 nucleotides: TGTGCCAGTAGTATAGTTGGGGCCCACACTGAAGCTTTCTTT. The rearrangement uses TRBV19 and TRBJ1-1; the D gene is possibly TRBD1 (5 bases). The CDR3 extends over 14 amino acids. V was shortened by 1 base and J by 3 bases, with 9 bases between the two germline ends. Germline-derived CDR1 and CDR2 are LNHDA and SQIVND (reference sequence).

This clonotype was found a few times. The chain uses TRBV30 and TRBJ2-7, with D unclear. In germline, CDR1 is GTSNPN, CDR2 SVGIG (reference sequence). This CDR3 region has 13 residues. Trimming removed 0 bases from V and 7 bases from J, with 13 bases in between. The CDR3 region has the DNA TGTGCCTGGAGTGTACGGTCCGGTGGGGAGCAGTACTTC. This gives the protein CAWSVRSGGEQYF. Using reference TRBV30 and TRBJ2-7 for the parts outside the CDR3, the full variable domain is SQTIHQWPATLVQPVGSPLSLECTVEGTSNPNLYWYRQAAGRGLQLLFYSVGIGQISSEVPQNLSASRPQDRQFILSSKKLLLSDSGFYLCAWSVRSGGEQYFGPGTRLTVT.